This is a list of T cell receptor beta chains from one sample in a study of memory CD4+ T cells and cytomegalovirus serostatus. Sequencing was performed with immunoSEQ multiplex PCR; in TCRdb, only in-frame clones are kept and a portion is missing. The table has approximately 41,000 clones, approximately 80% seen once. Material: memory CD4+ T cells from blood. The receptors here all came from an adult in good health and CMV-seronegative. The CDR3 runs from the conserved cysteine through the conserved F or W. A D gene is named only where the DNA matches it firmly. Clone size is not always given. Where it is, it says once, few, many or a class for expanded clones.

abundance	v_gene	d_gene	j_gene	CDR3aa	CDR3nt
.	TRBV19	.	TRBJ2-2	CASSITSSSRYGELFF	TGTGCCAGTAGTATCACCTCTTCTAGCCGCTACGGGGAGCTGTTTTTT
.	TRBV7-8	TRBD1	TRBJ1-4	CASSSRGINEKLFF	TGTGCCAGCAGCTCCAGGGGGATAAATGAAAAACTGTTTTTT
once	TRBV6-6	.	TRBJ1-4	CASSPQESFNEKLFF	TGTGCCAGCAGTCCCCAGGAGTCCTTTAATGAAAAACTGTTTTTT
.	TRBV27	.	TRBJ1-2	CASSLEIGGIDGYTF	TGTGCCAGCAGTTTGGAGATTGGGGGGATTGATGGCTACACCTTC
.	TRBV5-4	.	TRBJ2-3	CASSPGGTDTQYF	TGTGCCAGCAGCCCAGGGGGCACAGATACGCAGTATTTT
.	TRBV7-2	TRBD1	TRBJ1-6	CASSLRTGRSPLHF	TGTGCCAGCAGCTTAAGGACAGGACGTTCACCCCTCCACTTT
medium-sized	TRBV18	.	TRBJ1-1	CASSSQANTEAFF	TGTGCCAGCTCATCACAAGCGAACACTGAAGCTTTCTTT
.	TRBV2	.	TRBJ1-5	CASRWGQPQHF	TGTGCCAGCAGATGGGGTCAGCCCCAGCATTTT
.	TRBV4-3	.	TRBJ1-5	CASSPDGGNQPQHF	TGCGCCAGCAGCCCAGACGGGGGCAATCAGCCCCAGCATTTT
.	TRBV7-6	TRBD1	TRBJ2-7	CASSLEGQSKQYF	TGTGCCAGCAGCTTAGAGGGACAGTCGAAGCAGTACTTC
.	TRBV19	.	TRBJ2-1	CASSGFRRAYNEQFF	TGTGCCAGTAGTGGCTTTAGAAGGGCCTACAATGAGCAGTTCTTC
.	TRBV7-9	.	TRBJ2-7	CASSPGGGRTYEQYF	TGTGCCAGCAGCCCAGGGGGGGGAAGAACCTACGAGCAGTACTTC
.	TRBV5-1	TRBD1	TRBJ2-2	CASSLGTGLNTGELFF	TGCGCCAGCAGCTTGGGGACAGGGCTGAACACCGGGGAGCTGTTTTTT
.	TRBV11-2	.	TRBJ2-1	CASSLGWLVGNEQFF	TGTGCCAGCAGCCTAGGGTGGCTAGTTGGAAATGAGCAGTTCTTC
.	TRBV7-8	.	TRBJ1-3	CASSAYRVFGQGISGNTIYF	TGTGCCAGCAGCGCTTATCGGGTATTTGGTCAGGGGATCTCTGGAAACACCATATATTTT
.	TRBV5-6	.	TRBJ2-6	CGTRGQGNSGANVLTF	TGTGGTACTCGCGGGCAGGGGAACTCTGGGGCCAACGTCCTGACTTTC
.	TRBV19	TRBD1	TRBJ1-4	CASSYRGRVEKLFF	TGTGCCAGTAGCTACAGGGGTCGGGTTGAAAAACTGTTTTTT
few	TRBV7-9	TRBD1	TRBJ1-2	CASSLGGGQANYGYTF	TGTGCCAGCAGCTTAGGGGGAGGACAGGCCAACTATGGCTACACCTTC
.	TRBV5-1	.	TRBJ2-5	CASSLSSQETQYF	TGCGCCAGCAGCTTGTCCAGCCAAGAGACCCAGTACTTC
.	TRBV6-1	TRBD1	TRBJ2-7	CAGGGTGGAYEQYF	TGTGCCGGCGGTGGGACAGGGGGGGCCTACGAGCAGTACTTC
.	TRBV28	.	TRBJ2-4	CASRAPSGGNIQYF	TGTGCCAGCAGGGCCCCTAGTGGTGGTAACATTCAGTACTTC
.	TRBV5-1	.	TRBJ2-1	CASSLDGDRSWDEQFF	TGCGCCAGCAGCTTGGACGGGGATAGGTCCTGGGATGAGCAGTTCTTC